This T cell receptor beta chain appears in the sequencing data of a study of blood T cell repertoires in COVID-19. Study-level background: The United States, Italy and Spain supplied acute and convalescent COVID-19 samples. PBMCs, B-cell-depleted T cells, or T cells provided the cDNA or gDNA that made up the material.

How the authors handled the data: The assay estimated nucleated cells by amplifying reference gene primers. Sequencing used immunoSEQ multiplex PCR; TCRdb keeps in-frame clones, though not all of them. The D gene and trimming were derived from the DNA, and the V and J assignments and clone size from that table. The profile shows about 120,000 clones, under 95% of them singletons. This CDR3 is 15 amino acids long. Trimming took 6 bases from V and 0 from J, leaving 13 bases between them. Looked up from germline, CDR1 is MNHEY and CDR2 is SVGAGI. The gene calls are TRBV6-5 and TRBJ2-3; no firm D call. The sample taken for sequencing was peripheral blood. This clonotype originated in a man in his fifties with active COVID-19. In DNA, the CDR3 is TGTGCCAGCAGAAATAGAGGATCTAGCACAGATACGCAGTATTTT. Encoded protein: CASRNRGSSTDTQYF.